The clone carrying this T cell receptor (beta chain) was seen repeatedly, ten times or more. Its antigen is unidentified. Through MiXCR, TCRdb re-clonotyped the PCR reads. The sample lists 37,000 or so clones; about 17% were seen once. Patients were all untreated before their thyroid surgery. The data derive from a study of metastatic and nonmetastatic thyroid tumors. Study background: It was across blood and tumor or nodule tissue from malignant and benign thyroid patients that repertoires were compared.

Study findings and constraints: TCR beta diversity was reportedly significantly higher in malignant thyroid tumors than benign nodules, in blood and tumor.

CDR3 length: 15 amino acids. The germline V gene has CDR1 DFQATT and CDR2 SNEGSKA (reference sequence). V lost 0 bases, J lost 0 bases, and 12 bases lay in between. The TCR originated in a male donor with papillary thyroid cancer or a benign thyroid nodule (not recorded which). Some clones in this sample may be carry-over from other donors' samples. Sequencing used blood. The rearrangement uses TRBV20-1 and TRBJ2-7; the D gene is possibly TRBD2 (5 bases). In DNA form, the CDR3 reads TGCAGTGCTAGAGATTTGGGAGAGAGCTCCTACGAGCAGTACTTC. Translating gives CSARDLGESSYEQYF.